This TCR beta chain is from a study of T cell responses to AZD1222 COVID-19 vaccine. Notes on the study in general: Increases in Spike-specific TCR breadth and depth were seen after two AZD1222 doses. White British people made up most donors, females outnumbered males, and clonal diversity was possibly underestimated.

Profiled with immunoSEQ multiplex PCR; TCRdb holds only in-frame clones, not every one. The table lists tens of thousands of clones, over 75% of them singletons. This clone has a handful of counts. Its specificity is unknown. V lost 3 bases and J lost 1, with 6 bases in between. In germline, CDR1 is DFQATT, CDR2 SNEGSKA (reference sequence). There are 12 residues in the CDR3. This TCR was recovered from an adult in good health. The specimen was peripheral blood, collected on day 0 of MenACWY control vaccination. V is TRBV20-1 and J is TRBJ1-1; D is ambiguous. The DNA for the CDR3 is TGCAGTGCTAGTCAGGAGAACACTGAAGCTTTCTTT. Translation gives CSASQENTEAFF.